Listed here is a single T cell receptor (beta chain). Germline loops: CDR1 LNHDA, CDR2 SQIVND (reference sequence). V lost 9 bases, J lost 5 bases, and 16 bases lay in between. The CDR3 sequence is 13 residues long. These data belong to a study of blood T cell repertoires in COVID-19. Clones were read by immunoSEQ multiplex PCR, and TCRdb kept only the in-frame ones, dropping some. The sample consists of fewer than 250,000 clones, 70% to 90% of them appearing once. This rearrangement joins TRBV19 to TRBJ1-1; weak D call: TRBD1 (5 bases). The source is a man aged 50-59 years with acute or convalescent COVID-19. Sequenced sample: peripheral blood. Here the CDR3 DNA reads TGTGCCAGCCGCGGGACGGGGGGAACTGAAGCTTTCTTT. It yields the protein CASRGTGGTEAFF. Filled out from reference TRBV19 and TRBJ1-1, the complete variable domain reads DGGITQSPKYLFRKEGQNVTLSCEQNLNHDAMYWYRQDPGQGLRLIYYSQIVNDFQKGDIAEGYSVSREKKESFPLTVTSAQKNPTAFYLCASRGTGGTEAFFGQGTRLTVV.